This TCR beta chain was recovered during a study of T cells in Graves' hyperthyroidism and ophthalmopathy. General observations from the study: Blood samples included most of the expanded thyroid clonotypes exceeding 0.001.

Exclusion criteria comprised uncontrolled infection, other autoimmune disease, pregnancy or lactation. The sample of blood was obtained at first hyperthyroidism diagnosis (before any ophthalmopathy symptoms). In its sample, this clonotype was seen many times. As yet, its antigen is unknown. Template material for amplifying TCR beta CDR3 regions consisted of RNA transcripts. When the TCR CDR3 underwent first-round RT-PCR, the HTBI primer set was used. TCRdb recomputed calls from the multiplex PCR reads with MiXCR, one row per CDR3 protein. The sample includes roughly 300,000 distinct CDR3 sequences, 20% to 25% of them seen just once. The CDR3 runs to 13 residues. V dropped 4 bases and J dropped 4; count of bases not matched to a gene: 3.

Sequencing used blood. The source is a man between 40 and 49 years old with Graves' hyperthyroidism that later progressed to Graves' ophthalmopathy. The chain uses TRBV12-3 or TRBV12-4 and TRBJ1-2; 7 bases line up with TRBD1. In DNA form, the CDR3 reads TGTGCCAGCAGTTCGGACAGGATCTATGGCTACACCTTC. The encoded protein is CASSSDRIYGYTF.